This T cell receptor beta chain was captured in a study of cytomegalovirus exposure and HLA in healthy donors. Assay: immunoSEQ multiplex PCR; the TCRdb copy retains only in-frame clones and omits some. The sample yields about 74,000 clones, roughly 92% seen once. The CDR3 is 14 residues long. CDR1 is MNHEY and CDR2 is SMNVEV in the germline V gene (reference sequence). The V end lost 5 bases, the J end lost 8 bases, and 18 bases lay between the germline ends. The source of this sequence is a woman under 30 in good health and CMV-seropositive. Sequencing was carried out using PBMCs. This chain connects TRBV27 to TRBJ1-2; maybe TRBD1 (6 bases). The DNA for the CDR3 is TGTGCCAGCAGTCCAGGGGACGTCTCTTTCGGCTACACCTTC. Encoded protein: CASSPGDVSFGYTF.